A single sample gave rise to the 23 T cell receptor beta chains below, sequenced in a study of T cells in localized non-small cell lung cancer. Data came from immunoSEQ multiplex PCR; TCRdb stores just in-frame clones and leaves some out. The sample carries thousands of clones, approximately 23% recorded once. The sample was normal lung tissue next to the tumor, taken before any cancer treatment. These receptors all come from a woman between 35 and 75 years old with stage I lung adenocarcinoma.

In its sample, this clone ranks as large (0.1 to 1%). The gene calls are TRBV11-3 and TRBJ2-5; the D gene is possibly TRBD1 (6 bases). Deletions cut 6 bases from V and 5 bases from J, with 19 bases between. Germline lookup yields CDR1 SGHNT and CDR2 YENEEA. The CDR3 contains 15 residues. The CDR3 DNA follows: TGTGCCAGCAGTCCTCTTAGGGGGAGCGGCGAGACCCAGTACTTC. It encodes CASSPLRGSGETQYF.

This clone is categorized as medium-sized. The chain has TRBV11-3 and TRBJ2-1, with a possible D match to TRBD1 (6 bases). This CDR3 spans 16 amino acids. Trimming removed 7 bases at V and 6 bases at J, with 22 bases between. The germline V gene has CDR1 SGHNT and CDR2 YENEEA. The CDR3 coding sequence is TGTGCCAGCACCCAATCCGTCGGCCTAGGGGGCAATGAGCAGTTCTTC. Amino acids: CASTQSVGLGGNEQFF.

This clone has more than one count but fewer than ten. This sequence joins TRBV28 and TRBJ2-3; D might be TRBD1 (6 bases). The germline V gene has CDR1 MDHEN and CDR2 SYDVKM. This CDR3 has 15 amino acids. Trimming took 5 bases from V and 1 from J, leaving 13 bases between them. The CDR3 region is CASSPAGARTDTQYF. CDR3 DNA sequence: TGTGCCAGCAGTCCCGCAGGGGCCCGCACAGATACGCAGTATTTT.

This clone was observed a few times. The chain links TRBV27 to TRBJ1-2, with TRBD1 matching 12 bases. The CDR3 sequence is 17 residues long. Trimming at V came to 5 bases and at J to 4 bases, leaving 11 bases not matched to a gene. Germline V gene sequence: CDR1 MNHEY, CDR2 SMNVEV (reference sequence). The CDR3 region is CASSPDRDRGPSYGYTF. In nucleotides, the CDR3 is TGTGCCAGCAGTCCCGACCGGGACAGGGGGCCCTCCTATGGCTACACCTTC.

This clone occurred a few times. This sequence joins TRBV5-1 and TRBJ2-2; the match to TRBD1 covers 9 bases. Germline CDR1 reads SGHRS; CDR2 reads YFSETQ. This CDR3 is 17 amino acids long. Losses at the gene ends were 0 bases for V and 4 bases for J; bases not matched to a gene: 7. CDR3 nucleotide sequence: TGCGCCAGCAGCTTGGCCGGGGGGACAGGGATCACCGGGGAGCTGTTTTTT. As protein: CASSLAGGTGITGELFF.

The chain joins TRBV30 to TRBJ1-1; the D gene is possibly TRBD1 (5 bases). Trimming removed 3 bases at V and 6 bases at J, with 11 bases between. This CDR3 region has 12 residues. CDR1 and CDR2 (germline): GTSNPN, SVGIG (reference sequence). CDR3 sequence: CAWSNIGAEAFF. CDR3 bases: TGTGCCTGGAGCAATATAGGGGCTGAAGCTTTCTTT. The variable domain in full, completed from reference TRBV30 and TRBJ1-1, reads SQTIHQWPATLVQPVGSPLSLECTVEGTSNPNLYWYRQAAGRGLQLLFYSVGIGQISSEVPQNLSASRPQDRQFILSSKKLLLSDSGFYLCAWSNIGAEAFFGQGTRLTVV.

This CDR3 reads CATRGAANEKLFF. CDR3 nucleotide sequence: TGTGCCACCCGGGGAGCAGCTAATGAAAAACTGTTTTTT. This chain links TRBV13 with TRBJ1-4; D is unresolved. Between the trimmed V and J ends, which lost 10 bases and 3 bases, there was a span of 12 bases. This CDR3 has 13 amino acids. Germline V gives CDR1 PRHDT, CDR2 FYEKMQ (reference sequence).

This sequence joins TRBV30 and TRBJ2-7; 8 bases fit TRBD1. Germline CDR1 reads GTSNPN; CDR2 reads SVGIG (reference sequence). V lost 6 bases, J lost 4 bases, and 8 bases stayed unmatched. This CDR3 spans 13 amino acids. Written as DNA, the CDR3 is TGTGCCTGTCAAGGAACAGGGGGTTACGAGCAGTACTTC. Protein sequence: CACQGTGGYEQYF. The full variable domain, completed using reference TRBV30 and TRBJ2-7, is SQTIHQWPATLVQPVGSPLSLECTVEGTSNPNLYWYRQAAGRGLQLLFYSVGIGQISSEVPQNLSASRPQDRQFILSSKKLLLSDSGFYLCACQGTGGYEQYFGPGTRLTVT.

This clone was seen a few times. The chain has TRBV29-1 and TRBJ2-7, with D unclear. Trimming took 3 bases from V and 0 from J, leaving 9 bases between them. The germline V gene has CDR1 SQVTM and CDR2 ANQGSEA. The CDR3 covers 13 residues. DNA for the CDR3: TGCAGCGTTGAGTCAGAATTCTCCTACGAGCAGTACTTC. This gives the protein CSVESEFSYEQYF.

The rearrangement uses TRBV11-3 and TRBJ2-5; 10 bases are a match to TRBD2. The trim removed 3 bases at V and 4 bases at J, leaving 5 bases unmatched. Germline loops: CDR1 SGHNT, CDR2 YENEEA. The CDR3 sequence is 15 residues long. CDR3 sequence (DNA): TGTGCCAGCAGCTTTGGGCTAGCGGGAGTAGAGACCCAGTACTTC. Translated, it gives CASSFGLAGVETQYF.

The chain recombines TRBV6-8 with TRBJ1-1; D call uncertain. The ends were cut back, 0 bases at V and 7 bases at J, with 12 bases in the middle. Germline V gives CDR1 MNHGY, CDR2 SAAAGT. The CDR3 consists of 14 residues. CDR3 DNA: TGTGCCAGCAGTTACTCGGCCCGGATCGGTGAAGCTTTCTTT. Its protein is CASSYSARIGEAFF.

This clone showed up just a few times. This rearrangement joins TRBV28 to TRBJ2-3; 16 nucleotides align to TRBD2. Germline assignment: CDR1 MDHEN and CDR2 SYDVKM. V trimming: 4 bases; J trimming: 2 bases; junction bases outside the gene matches: 6. This CDR3 spans 18 amino acids. CDR3 protein: CASSSGTSGRDTTDTQYF. CDR3 nucleotides: TGTGCCAGCAGTTCAGGGACTAGCGGGAGGGATACCACAGATACGCAGTATTTT.

The chain links TRBV11-3 to TRBJ2-3; 8 nucleotides line up with TRBD2. This CDR3 region has 15 residues. Germline CDR1 reads SGHNT; CDR2 reads YENEEA. J lost 0 bases, V lost 5 bases, and 4 bases had no gene match. The CDR3 sequence: CASSPGGGSTDTQYF. As DNA, the CDR3 is TGTGCCAGCAGCCCGGGGGGGGGAAGCACAGATACGCAGTATTTT.

The chain employs TRBV2 and TRBJ1-1; D call uncertain. The CDR3 extends over 12 amino acids. Trimming cost V 6 bases and J 4 bases, with 9 bases left between them. Per germline, CDR1 SNHLY and CDR2 FYNNEI. The CDR3 DNA is TGTGCCAGCAGCGCCCAGCGCACTGAAGCTTTCTTT. This translates into CASSAQRTEAFF.

In this sample, this clone turned up a few times. The chain employs TRBV19 and TRBJ2-5; tentatively, D is TRBD2 (5 bases). This CDR3 has 14 residues. The V gene lost 5 bases and the J gene lost 4 bases, with 14 bases spanning the gap. Germline loops: CDR1 LNHDA, CDR2 SQIVND (reference sequence). The CDR3 here is CASSSRRGRETQYF. The DNA of the CDR3 is TGTGCCAGTAGTTCCCGACGGGGAAGAGAGACCCAGTACTTC.

The chain couples TRBV18 to TRBJ2-1, with D possibly being TRBD1 or TRBD2 (6 bases each). Germline assignment: CDR1 KGHSH and CDR2 LQKENI. The CDR3 runs 18 residues. Trimming shortened V by 4 bases and J by 5 bases, and 24 bases separated the two germline ends. The CDR3 nucleotides are TGTGCCAGCTCACAGGCCTCGGGGGTACGGGACATAGACAATGAGCAGTTCTTC. Its translation: CASSQASGVRDIDNEQFF. Complete variable domain (other parts from reference TRBV18 and TRBJ2-1): NAGVMQNPRHLVRRRGQEARLRCSPMKGHSHVYWYRQLPEEGLKFMVYLQKENIIDESGMPKERFSAEFPKEGPSILRIQQVVRGDSAAYFCASSQASGVRDIDNEQFFGPGTRLTVL.

This clone was seen more than once but under ten times. The rearrangement joins TRBV6-8 to TRBJ2-2, with D tentatively TRBD1 (6 bases). V lost 11 bases, J lost 5 bases, and 15 bases lay in between. Germline CDR1 reads MNHGY; CDR2 reads SAAAGT. This CDR3 is 13 amino acids long. The CDR3: CAGSGQQTGELFF. In nucleotides, the CDR3 is TGTGCCGGTTCCGGACAGCAAACCGGGGAGCTGTTTTTT.

The chain uses TRBV5-1 and TRBJ2-5, with D possibly TRBD2 on 7 matching bases. Germline V gene sequence: CDR1 SGHRS, CDR2 YFSETQ. V lost 3 bases, J lost 5 bases, and 17 bases lay in between. There are 15 residues in the CDR3. The CDR3 here is CASSSQGGGLETQYF. CDR3 DNA: TGCGCCAGCAGCTCCCAGGGCGGGGGCCTGGAGACCCAGTACTTC.

This clone appeared a few times. The identical CDR3 is also encoded by other nucleotide sequences in the sample. The chain recombines TRBV11-3 with TRBJ2-1; TRBD2 matches at 10 bases. This CDR3 contains 15 residues. V trimming: 2 bases; J trimming: 5 bases; junction bases outside the gene matches: 3. Per germline, CDR1 SGHNT and CDR2 YENEEA. Written as DNA, the CDR3 is TGTGCCAGCAGCTTAACTAGCGGGAAACACAATGAGCAGTTCTTC. Its translation is CASSLTSGKHNEQFF.

The rearrangement links TRBV11-3 to TRBJ2-5; 10 positions agree with TRBD2. Germline assignment: CDR1 SGHNT and CDR2 YENEEA. The CDR3 has 17 residues. The junction had 13 bases not matched to a gene; V was cut back by 5 bases and J by 4 bases. CDR3 sequence reads: CASSARASGSKPETQYF. CDR3 DNA sequence: TGTGCCAGCAGCGCTCGGGCTAGCGGGAGTAAACCAGAGACCCAGTACTTC.

This clone showed up just a few times. CDR3 protein: CASSVEPSPPGTQYF. The DNA for the CDR3 is TGTGCCAGCAGCGTAGAGCCCTCCCCTCCGGGGACCCAGTACTTC. J is TRBJ2-5 and V is TRBV9; D not certain. The germline V gene has CDR1 SGDLS and CDR2 YYNGEE. The CDR3 covers 15 residues. The V end lost 0 bases, the J end lost 7 bases, and 16 bases lay between the germline ends.

By frequency in the sample, this clone is medium-sized (0.01 to 0.1%). The chain couples TRBV11-3 to TRBJ1-1; D ambiguous. The CDR3 spans 15 residues. The V end lost 0 bases, the J end lost 4 bases, and 12 bases lay between the germline ends. CDR1 SGHNT and CDR2 YENEEA come from the germline V gene. CDR3 bases: TGTGCCAGCAGCTTAGAATCGTGGGCGGGCACTGAAGCTTTCTTT. It codes for CASSLESWAGTEAFF. Full variable domain (outside the CDR3, taken from reference TRBV11-3 and TRBJ1-1): EAGVVQSPRYKIIEKKQPVAFWCNPISGHNTLYWYLQNLGQGPELLIRYENEEAVDDSQLPKDRFSAERLKGVDSTLKIQPAELGDSAVYLCASSLESWAGTEAFFGQGTRLTVV.

This clone has a handful of counts. The genes are TRBV9 and TRBJ1-1, with D possibly being TRBD1 (5 bases). The V gene's germline CDR1 is SGDLS and CDR2 YYNGEE. The CDR3 extends over 17 amino acids. Trimming pared 6 bases from V and 1 base from J, leaving 22 bases between. The CDR3 bases are TGTGCCAGCACCTCCCGGGGGACGAGGATGAGGAACACTGAAGCTTTCTTT. Translated: CASTSRGTRMRNTEAFF.